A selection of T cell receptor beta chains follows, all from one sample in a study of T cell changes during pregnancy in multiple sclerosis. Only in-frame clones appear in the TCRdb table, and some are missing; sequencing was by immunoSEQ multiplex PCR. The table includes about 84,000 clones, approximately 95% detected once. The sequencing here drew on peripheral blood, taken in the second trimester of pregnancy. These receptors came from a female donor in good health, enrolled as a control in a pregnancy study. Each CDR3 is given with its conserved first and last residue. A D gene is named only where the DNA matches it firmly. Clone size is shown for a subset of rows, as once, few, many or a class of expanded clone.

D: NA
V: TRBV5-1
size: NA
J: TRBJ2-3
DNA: TGCGCCAGCAGCCTTAGCGGAGGCTCGCACACAGATACGCAGTATTTT
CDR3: CASSLSGGSHTDTQYF

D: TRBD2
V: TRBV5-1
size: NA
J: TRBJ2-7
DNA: TGCGCCAGCAGCCCGGCACTAGCGGGAGAAGGACTATACGAGCAGTACTTC
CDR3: CASSPALAGEGLYEQYF

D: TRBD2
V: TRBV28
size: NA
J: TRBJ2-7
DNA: TGTGCCAGCAGCCGTACCTCGGGGAGGGCCACCTACGAGCAGTACTTC
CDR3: CASSRTSGRATYEQYF

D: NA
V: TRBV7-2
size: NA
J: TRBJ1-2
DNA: TGTGCCAGCAGCCCGGAGGACAGAGGTGGCTACACCTTC
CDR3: CASSPEDRGGYTF

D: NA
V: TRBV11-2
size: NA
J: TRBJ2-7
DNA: TGTGCCAGCCAGATTGCGAGGAGCGCCTACGAGCAGTACTTC
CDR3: CASQIARSAYEQYF

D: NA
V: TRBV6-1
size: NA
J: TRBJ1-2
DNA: TGTGCCAGCAGTGAAGACAGGAGCCGCGGCTACACCTTC
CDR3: CASSEDRSRGYTF

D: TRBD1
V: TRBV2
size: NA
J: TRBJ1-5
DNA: TGTGCCAGCGATGGACAGGGGAGTCAGCCCCAGCATTTT
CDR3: CASDGQGSQPQHF

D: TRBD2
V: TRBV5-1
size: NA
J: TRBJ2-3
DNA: TGCGCCAGCAGCTTGTCTGGGGGGAGGGCCACAGATACGCAGTATTTT
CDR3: CASSLSGGRATDTQYF

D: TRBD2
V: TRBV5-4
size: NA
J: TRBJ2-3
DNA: TGTGCCAGCAACACTCTAGCGGCAACAGATACGCAGTATTTT
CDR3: CASNTLAATDTQYF

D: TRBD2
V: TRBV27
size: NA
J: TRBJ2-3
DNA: TGTGCCAGCAGTTTACTCTGGACTAGCGGGTCCAGGGATACGCAGTATTTT
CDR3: CASSLLWTSGSRDTQYF

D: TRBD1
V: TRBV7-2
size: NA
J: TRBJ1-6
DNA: TGTGCCAGCAGAGTGAGACAGGGTAGTTCACCCCTCCACTTT
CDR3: CASRVRQGSSPLHF

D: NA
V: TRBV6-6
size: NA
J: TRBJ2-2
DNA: TGTGCCAGCAGACAGACAGACGTCACCGGGGAGCTGTTTTTT
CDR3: CASRQTDVTGELFF

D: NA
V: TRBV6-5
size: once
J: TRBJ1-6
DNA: TGTGCCAGCAGTTACTCGGACACCCGCTCACCCCTCCACTTT
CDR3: CASSYSDTRSPLHF

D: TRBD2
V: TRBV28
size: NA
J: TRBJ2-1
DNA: TGTGCCAGCCAACCGGGACTAGCGGGAGGGCCTTCTTACAATGAGCAGTTCTTC
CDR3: CASQPGLAGGPSYNEQFF

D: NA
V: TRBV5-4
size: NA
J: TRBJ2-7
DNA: TGTGCCAGCAGCCGGGGTGAGGAGATCTACGAGCAGTACTTC
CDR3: CASSRGEEIYEQYF

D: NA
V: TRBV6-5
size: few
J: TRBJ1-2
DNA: TGTGCCAGCAGGAAGGAGTCCTATGGCTACACCTTC
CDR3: CASRKESYGYTF

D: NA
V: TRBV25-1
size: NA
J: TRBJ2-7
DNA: TGTGCCAGCAGTGTATCCTCCGGTTTTCCCTACGAGCAGTACTTC
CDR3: CASSVSSGFPYEQYF

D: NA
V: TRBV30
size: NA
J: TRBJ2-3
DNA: TGTGCCTGGAGTAAAGGTGCGGGCACAGATACGCAGTATTTT
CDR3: CAWSKGAGTDTQYF

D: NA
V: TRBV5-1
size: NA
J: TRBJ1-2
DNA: TGCGCCAGCAGTTCCGACAGGCATGGCTACACCTTC
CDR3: CASSSDRHGYTF

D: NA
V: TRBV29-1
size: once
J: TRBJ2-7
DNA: TGCAGCGCCGAAGGGAGCTCCTACGAGCAGTACTTC
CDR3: CSAEGSSYEQYF

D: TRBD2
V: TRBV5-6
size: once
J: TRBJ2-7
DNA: TGTGCCAGCAGCTTGGCGTGGACTAGCGGGGGTTACGAGCAGTACTTC
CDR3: CASSLAWTSGGYEQYF

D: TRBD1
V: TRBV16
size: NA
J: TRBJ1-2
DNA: TGTGCCAGCAGCCAATCTGGGACAGCCTATGGCTACACCTTC
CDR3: CASSQSGTAYGYTF

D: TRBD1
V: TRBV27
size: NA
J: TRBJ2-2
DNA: TGTGCCAGCAGCCGGACAGGCACGAACACCGGGGAGCTGTTTTTT
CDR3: CASSRTGTNTGELFF

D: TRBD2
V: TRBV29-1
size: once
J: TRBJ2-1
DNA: TGCAGCGCGGGACTAGCGGGAGACAATGAGCAGTTCTTC
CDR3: CSAGLAGDNEQFF

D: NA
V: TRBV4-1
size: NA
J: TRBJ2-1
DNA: TGCGCCAGCAGCCCAGAGAGGGTTACCTACAATGAGCAGTTCTTC
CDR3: CASSPERVTYNEQFF

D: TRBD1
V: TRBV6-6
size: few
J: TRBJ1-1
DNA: TGTGCCAGCAGTCGACAGGGGACTGAAGCTTTCTTT
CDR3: CASSRQGTEAFF

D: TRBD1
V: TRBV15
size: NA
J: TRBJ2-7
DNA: TGTGCCACCAGCAGAGATGGACAGGGCTACTACGAGCAGTACTTC
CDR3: CATSRDGQGYYEQYF

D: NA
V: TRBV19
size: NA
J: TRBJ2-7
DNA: TGTGCCAGTAGTTCAATAGCCGGAGGGTACGAGCAGTACTTC
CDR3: CASSSIAGGYEQYF

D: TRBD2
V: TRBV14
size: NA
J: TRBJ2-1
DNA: TGTGCCAGCAGCCCCCTCTTCGGGAGGGCCTACAATGAGCAGTTCTTC
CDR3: CASSPLFGRAYNEQFF

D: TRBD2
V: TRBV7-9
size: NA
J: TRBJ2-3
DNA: TGTGCCAGCAGCTTAGGGGCTAGCGGGGGAAGCACAGATACGCAGTATTTT
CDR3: CASSLGASGGSTDTQYF

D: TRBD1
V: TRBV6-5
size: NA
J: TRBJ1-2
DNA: TGTGCCAGCAGGCCACCGGGACAGGGCTATGGCTACACCTTC
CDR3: CASRPPGQGYGYTF

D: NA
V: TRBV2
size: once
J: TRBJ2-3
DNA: TGTGCCAGCAGTGAAGAAGGCGGGGATACGCAGTATTTT
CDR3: CASSEEGGDTQYF

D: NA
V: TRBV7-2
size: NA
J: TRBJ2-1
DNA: TGTGCCAGCAGCCCCCAGAATTCCCACAATGAGCAGTTCTTC
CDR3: CASSPQNSHNEQFF

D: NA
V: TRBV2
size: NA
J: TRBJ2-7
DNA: TGTGCCAGCAGCTCTGGACTCATCTCCTCCGAGCAGTACTTC
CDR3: CASSSGLISSEQYF

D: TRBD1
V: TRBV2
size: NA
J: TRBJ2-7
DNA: TGTGCCAGCAGTAGACAGGGGGCAACGTACGAGCAGTACTTC
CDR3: CASSRQGATYEQYF

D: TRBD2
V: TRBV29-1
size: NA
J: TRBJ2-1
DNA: TGCAGCGTGACAGTAGCGGGAGATAAGTTCTTC
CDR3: CSVTVAGDKFF

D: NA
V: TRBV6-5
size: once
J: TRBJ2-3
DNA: TGTGCCAGCAGTTACTCGTTTACGGGAGTAACAGATACGCAGTATTTT
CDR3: CASSYSFTGVTDTQYF

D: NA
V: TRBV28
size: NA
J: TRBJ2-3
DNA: TGTGCCAGCAGTCGACTAGGCTGGGATACGCAGTATTTT
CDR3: CASSRLGWDTQYF

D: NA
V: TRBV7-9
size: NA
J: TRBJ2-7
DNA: TGTGCCAAGAGCGGCGAGCAGTACTTC
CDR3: CAKSGEQYF

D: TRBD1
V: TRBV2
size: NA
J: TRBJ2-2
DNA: TGTGCCAGCAGGACAGGGGCCGGGGAGCTGTTTTTT
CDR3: CASRTGAGELFF

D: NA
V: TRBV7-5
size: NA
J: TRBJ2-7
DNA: TGTGCCAGAAGCTGCTGTCCGACAGGGGGCGTCTACGAGCAGTACTTC
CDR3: CARSCCPTGGVYEQYF

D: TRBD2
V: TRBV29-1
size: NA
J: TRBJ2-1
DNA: TGCAGCGTGGAACTAGCGGATAAAGACAATGAGCAGTTCTTC
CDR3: CSVELADKDNEQFF

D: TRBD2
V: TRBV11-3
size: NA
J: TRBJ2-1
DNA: TGTGCCAGCAGCTTATATAGCGGGAGCGCCGATGAGCAGTTCTTC
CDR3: CASSLYSGSADEQFF

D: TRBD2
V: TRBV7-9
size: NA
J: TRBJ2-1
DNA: TGTGCCAGCAGCCCATTTGGGGGAGGGCCTTCTTCCTCCTACAATGAGCAGTTCTTC
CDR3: CASSPFGGGPSSSYNEQFF

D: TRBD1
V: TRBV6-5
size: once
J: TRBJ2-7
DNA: TGTGCCAGCAGTTTCACTGGGGGACAGCCATACTACGAGCAGTACTTC
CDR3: CASSFTGGQPYYEQYF

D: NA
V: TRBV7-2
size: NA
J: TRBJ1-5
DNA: TGTGCCAGCAGCTTAGCTAATAGCAATCAGCCCCAGCATTTT
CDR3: CASSLANSNQPQHF

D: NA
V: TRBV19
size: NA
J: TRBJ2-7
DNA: TGTGCCAGTAGCCGAAAAATAGACTACGAGCAGTACTTC
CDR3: CASSRKIDYEQYF

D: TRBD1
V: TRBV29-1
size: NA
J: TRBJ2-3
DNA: TGCAGCGTCCCAGGGGGCCAGAGCACAGATACGCAGTATTTT
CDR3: CSVPGGQSTDTQYF

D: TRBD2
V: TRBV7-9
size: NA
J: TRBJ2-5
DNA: TGTGCCAGCAGCTTAGGAAGGAGTCCGGCGGGAGGGCCTAGAGAGACCCAGTACTTC
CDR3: CASSLGRSPAGGPRETQYF

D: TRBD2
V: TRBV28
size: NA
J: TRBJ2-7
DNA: TGTGCCAGCAGTAAAACCCTAGCGGGACCTTCCTACGAGCAGTACTTC
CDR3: CASSKTLAGPSYEQYF

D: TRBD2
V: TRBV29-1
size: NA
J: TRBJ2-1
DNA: TGCAGCGGACGCGGGGGTTCCTACAATGAGCAGTTCTTC
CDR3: CSGRGGSYNEQFF

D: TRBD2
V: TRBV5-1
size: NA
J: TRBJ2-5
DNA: TGCGCCAGCAGCTTGGGGGGACTAGCGGGAGTGGAGACCCAGTACTTC
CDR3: CASSLGGLAGVETQYF

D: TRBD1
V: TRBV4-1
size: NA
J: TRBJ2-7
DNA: TGCGCCAGCAGCCAAGATCCAGGGGGCCATTACTACGAGCAGTACTTC
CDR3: CASSQDPGGHYYEQYF

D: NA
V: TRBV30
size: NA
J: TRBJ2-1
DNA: TGTGCCTGGAGTCTTACCCGGACAGTCAGCTCCTACAATGAGCAGTTCTTC
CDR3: CAWSLTRTVSSYNEQFF

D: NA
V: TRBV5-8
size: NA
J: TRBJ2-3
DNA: TGTGCCAGCAGCCCCCTCAGGACACACCCTGATGAAGATACGCAGTATTTT
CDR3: CASSPLRTHPDEDTQYF

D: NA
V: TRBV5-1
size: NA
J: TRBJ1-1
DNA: TGCGCCAGCAGCCCCCAGGGTTTGAACACTGAAGCTTTCTTT
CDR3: CASSPQGLNTEAFF

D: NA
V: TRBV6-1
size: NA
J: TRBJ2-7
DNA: TGTGCCAGCAGTGGGGTGGCAAGACTGAGCTCCTACGAGCAGTACTTC
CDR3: CASSGVARLSSYEQYF

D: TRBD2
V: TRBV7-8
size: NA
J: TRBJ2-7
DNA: TGTGCCAGCAGCCTAAACGGGGGGGACGAGCAGTACTTC
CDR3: CASSLNGGDEQYF

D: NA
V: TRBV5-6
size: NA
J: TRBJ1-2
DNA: TGTGCCAGCAGCCCGGGGACTCCCCGGTTTGGCTATGGCTACACCTTC
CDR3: CASSPGTPRFGYGYTF